These 17 T cell receptor beta chains were sequenced from one sample in a study of regulatory T cells in long-lasting Graves disease. Both iRepertoire HTBI primers and Arm-PCR of CDR3 regions were used to build the TCR beta libraries. TCRdb recomputed calls from the multiplex PCR reads with MiXCR, one row per CDR3 protein. The table records about 620,000 distinct CDR3 sequences, roughly 15% of them present only once. Time point described: newly diagnosed GD, antithyroid drugs for less than 3 months. PBMC-derived RNA was used for the TCR library. In addition, the sample was reused for a study of T cells in Graves' hyperthyroidism and ophthalmopathy.

Sequencing used peripheral blood mononuclear cells (PBMCs), obtained at new diagnosis, from a patient treated with antithyroid drugs. The source of these receptors is a woman aged 30 to 39 with Graves disease.

To note about this clonotype: The germline gene is not matched at one end of the junction; a read error may be the cause. The gene calls are TRBV19 and TRBJ2-1; D not certain. The germline V gene has CDR1 LNHDA and CDR2 SQIVND (reference sequence). The CDR3 runs to 14 residues. The CDR3 DNA sequence: TGTGCCGGTAGTGTATGGATGGGCCGCAATGAGCAGTTCTTC. As protein: CAGSVWMGRNEQFF.

This clonotype appeared many times. The genes are TRBV28 and TRBJ1-5; D is undetermined. The germline CDR1 and CDR2 sequences are MDHEN and SYDVKM. The CDR3 is 15 residues long. V lost 5 bases, J lost 2 bases, and 13 bases lay in between. DNA of the CDR3: TGTGCCAGCAGTGGGGAGGGAAGGGGCAATCAGCCCCAGCATTTT. It is translated as CASSGEGRGNQPQHF.

In this sample, this clonotype turned up many times. For the CDR3, the DNA is TGTGCCAGCAGGGACCCTAGCGGGAGCTACGAGCAGTACTTC. Translation gives CASRDPSGSYEQYF. This chain links TRBV6-1 with TRBJ2-7; TRBD2 matches at 10 bases. Looked up from germline, CDR1 is MNHNS and CDR2 is SASEGT. V was clipped by 6 bases and J by 3 bases; unmatched bases: 5. CDR3 length equals 14 residues.

This clonotype has at least ten counts. This sequence joins TRBV28 and TRBJ2-3; no definite D call. This CDR3 spans 16 amino acids. Trimming cost V 4 bases and J 2 bases, with 16 bases left between them. Germline V gene lookup returns CDR1 MDHEN and CDR2 SYDVKM. DNA of the CDR3: TGTGCCAGCAGTTCCACCTCGACGTCAGTCACAGATACGCAGTATTTT. Translating it yields CASSSTSTSVTDTQYF. Full variable domain (missing parts from reference TRBV28 and TRBJ2-3): DVKVTQSSRYLVKRTGEKVFLECVQDMDHENMFWYRQDPGLGLRLIYFSYDVKMKEKGDIPEGYSVSREKKERFSLILESASTNQTSMYLCASSSTSTSVTDTQYFGPGTRLTVL.

This clonotype was observed a handful of times. This chain uses TRBV9 with TRBJ2-3; 8 nucleotides match TRBD2. CDR1 and CDR2 from the germline V gene are SGDLS and YYNGEE. V shed 0 bases, J shed 6 bases, and the junction held 15 bases outside the gene matches. This CDR3 has 18 amino acids. CDR3 coding DNA: TGTGCCAGCAGCGTAGGTGCCACAGGACTAGCCGATTGGGATACGCAGTATTTT. Its translation is CASSVGATGLADWDTQYF.

This clonotype was recorded at least ten times. This sequence joins TRBV3-1 and TRBJ2-3; D uncertain. This CDR3 comprises 13 residues. CDR1 and CDR2 from the germline V gene are LGHDT and YNNKEL (reference sequence). Deletions cut 1 base from V and 7 bases from J, with 9 bases between. CDR3 in DNA: TGTGCCAGCAGCCAAGTTCAGTACAATACGCAGTATTTT. It is translated as CASSQVQYNTQYF.

This clonotype was counted many times. This chain uses TRBV7-2 with TRBJ1-1; weak D call: TRBD1 (5 bases). The CDR3 covers 13 residues. Germline values: CDR1 SGHTA, CDR2 FQGNSA. V lost 1 base and J lost 6, with 9 bases in between. CDR3 in DNA: TGTGCCAGCAGCTTAGTAGGGGTTTCTGAAGCTTTCTTT. Translated: CASSLVGVSEAFF. The full variable domain, in which reference TRBV7-2 and TRBJ1-1 provide the parts outside the CDR3, is GAGVSQSPSNKVTEKGKDVELRCDPISGHTALYWYRQSLGQGLEFLIYFQGNSAPDKSGLPSDRFSAERTGGSVSTLTIQRTQQEDSAVYLCASSLVGVSEAFFGQGTRLTVV.

CDR3: CSATRVDRGFTEAFF. For the CDR3, the DNA is TGCAGTGCTACAAGAGTGGACAGGGGGTTTACTGAAGCTTTCTTT. The V call is TRBV20-1, the J call TRBJ1-1, with 10 positions matching TRBD1. This CDR3 region has 15 residues. Germline-derived CDR1 and CDR2 are DFQATT and SNEGSKA (reference sequence). Unmatched junction bases numbered 10, after V lost 4 bases and J lost 5 bases.

The CDR3 is CASSDLLGTEAFF. As DNA, the CDR3 is TGTGCCAGCAGTGACTTGCTAGGCACTGAAGCTTTCTTT. This chain links TRBV6-4 with TRBJ1-1; no firm D call. The V gene's germline CDR1 is MRHNA and CDR2 SNTAGT. The CDR3 spans 13 residues. The V gene lost 1 base and the J gene lost 4 bases, with 7 bases spanning the gap.

The rearrangement uses TRBV6-1 and TRBJ2-1, with D perhaps TRBD1 (5 bases). V lost 7 bases, J lost 0 bases, and 25 bases lay in between. The CDR3 covers 19 residues. From germline, CDR1 is MNHNS and CDR2 SASEGT. The CDR3 coding sequence is TGTGCCAGCACCGGACACGGCGACACACCTCCAACCTCCTACAATGAGCAGTTCTTC. Its protein is CASTGHGDTPPTSYNEQFF.

This clonotype occurred many times. The CDR3 bases are TGTGCCAGCGGGGGCCTGGCAAAAGAGACCCAGTACTTC. This sequence encodes CASGGLAKETQYF. V is TRBV2 and J is TRBJ2-5; a weak D match, TRBD1 (6 bases). This CDR3 region has 13 residues. V was pared by 8 bases and J by 3 bases, with 13 bases between. Germline CDR1 and CDR2: SNHLY and FYNNEI.

The chain has TRBV5-1 and TRBJ2-1; no definite D call. Germline V gene sequence: CDR1 SGHRS, CDR2 YFSETQ. Trimming took 2 bases from V and 7 from J, leaving 10 bases between them. The CDR3 consists of 13 residues. The CDR3 protein is CASSFLDLNEQFF. The DNA of the CDR3 is TGCGCCAGCAGCTTCCTCGACCTTAATGAGCAGTTCTTC.

The V and J genes are TRBV10-3 and TRBJ2-7; 7 nucleotides line up with TRBD2. Germline trimming cut 3 bases from V and 5 bases from J; bases unmatched to any gene: 7. The germline gives CDR1 ENHRY, CDR2 SYGVKD. The CDR3 has 14 residues. The CDR3 DNA follows: TGTGCCATCAGTGAACGCGCTGGGAGGGACGAGCAGTACTTC. Translated: CAISERAGRDEQYF.

At least ten counts were recorded for this clonotype. The chain recombines TRBV5-1 with TRBJ1-5; D remains unclear. V lost 4 bases and J lost 6, with 11 bases in between. CDR3 length: 13 amino acids. Germline V CDR1 and CDR2: SGHRS, YFSETQ. The DNA for the CDR3 is TGCGCCAGCAGCCCCGAGGGAGGTCAGCCCCAGCATTTT. Its translation: CASSPEGGQPQHF.

This clonotype was detected many times. This chain joins TRBV6-2 or TRBV6-3 and TRBJ1-5; D gene unclear. The germline gives CDR1 MNHEY, CDR2 SVGEGT. The CDR3 extends over 16 amino acids. Trimming removed 2 bases at V and 0 bases at J, with 11 bases between. CDR3 sequence: CASSYKLGLSNQPQHF. CDR3 bases: TGTGCCAGCAGTTACAAGTTGGGCCTTAGCAATCAGCCCCAGCATTTT.

The sample holds many counts of this clonotype. The V call is TRBV2, the J call TRBJ1-3; 9 bases line up with TRBD1. Trimming at V came to 5 bases and at J to 2 bases, leaving 4 bases not matched to a gene. The germline gives CDR1 SNHLY, CDR2 FYNNEI. The CDR3 runs to 15 residues. The CDR3 nucleotides read TGTGCCAGCAGTAGCCGGGACAGGGCTGGAAACACCATATATTTT. Its translation: CASSSRDRAGNTIYF.

This clonotype was picked up a small number of times. The genes are TRBV9 and TRBJ2-2; 7 bases align to TRBD1. The V and J ends lost 0 bases and 4 bases, in that order; junction bases with no gene match: 3. The germline CDR1 and CDR2 sequences are SGDLS and YYNGEE. The CDR3 is 15 residues long. CDR3 sequence reads: CASSVAGQITGELFF. The CDR3 DNA is TGTGCCAGCAGCGTAGCGGGACAGATCACCGGGGAGCTGTTTTTT.